This T cell receptor (beta chain) was sequenced for a study of regulatory T cells in long-lasting Graves disease. Study background: The definition of persistent Graves' disease was over 5 years of antithyroid drugs with positive TSH receptor antibodies. The study's findings and limits: A reduction in accuracy may have resulted from the small sample size. Peripheral blood, not thyroid tissue, was the sole material studied.

As for this clonotype: The antigen remains undetermined.

Germline V gene sequence: CDR1 MGHRA, CDR2 YSYEKL. V lost 4 bases and J lost 5, with 17 bases in between. The CDR3 is 15 amino acids. Time point meaning: persistent/refractory GD, antithyroid drugs over 5 years with positive TRAb. TCR sequences were obtained from RNA taken from PBMCs. With iRepertoire HTBI primers and Arm-PCR of CDR3 regions, TCR beta libraries were built. Authors' processing steps: Identified across the samples were 62 TRBV segments and roughly 14 TRBJ segments. In TCRdb, the multiplex PCR reads were re-called with MiXCR into one record per CDR3 protein. These V and J calls are TCRdb output, not the study's own analysis. The table lists 300,000 to 350,000 distinct CDR3 sequences, 20% of them singletons.

The sample was peripheral blood mononuclear cells (PBMCs), taken when the disease was refractory, from a patient treated with antithyroid drugs. The TCR sequence derives from a female donor with Graves disease. The V and J genes are TRBV4-1 and TRBJ1-1; no firm D call. DNA of the CDR3: TGCGCCAGCAGCCTACATCGTCCGTTGGAGACTGAAGCTTTCTTT. Translating it yields CASSLHRPLETEAFF.